The 32 T cell receptor beta chains below all came from one sample that was sequenced in a study of chemoradiotherapy in HPV16-positive cancers. TCRdb's table, derived via immunoSEQ multiplex PCR, lists solely in-frame clones and lacks some. The repertoire holds about 32,000 clones, with around 88% as singletons. Here the sequenced sample was blood, taken from a patient who underwent chemoradiotherapy. The receptor source for this set is a human donor with HPV-associated anogenital cancer.

This sequence joins TRBV28 and TRBJ1-2, with D maybe TRBD1 (6 bases). Per the germline V gene, CDR1 is MDHEN and CDR2 is SYDVKM. V was pared by 4 bases and J by 8 bases, with 11 bases between. CDR3 size: 12 residues. CDR3 bases: TGTGCCAGCAGTTGGGGGGCGGAAGGCTACACCTTC. Amino acids: CASSWGAEGYTF.

The chain links TRBV2 to TRBJ1-4; TRBD1 matches at 12 bases. CDR1 is SNHLY, CDR2 FYNNEI, per germline. Losses at the gene ends were 6 bases for V and 10 bases for J; bases not matched to a gene: 3. The CDR3 length is 13 residues. The CDR3 region has the DNA TGTGCCAGCAGGGGACAGGGGGCGGTAAAACTGTTTTTT. Its protein is CASRGQGAVKLFF.

As to this clone: One junction end disagrees with the germline gene, perhaps due to a read error. The CDR3 nucleotides are TGTGCCAGCAACTTATTTGGCGGGGAGCTGTTTTTT. Protein: CASNLFGGELFF. The chain is built from TRBV7-2 and TRBJ2-2; D gene unclear. From germline, CDR1 is SGHTA and CDR2 FQGNSA. The CDR3 extends over 12 amino acids.

The chain has TRBV5-1 and TRBJ2-7, with D possibly being TRBD1 (6 bases). Per the germline V gene, CDR1 is SGHRS and CDR2 is YFSETQ. There are 15 residues in the CDR3. V was trimmed by 0 bases and J by 7 bases, leaving 17 bases between them. The CDR3 loop is CASSLEGQASREQYF. The CDR3 DNA is TGCGCCAGCAGCTTGGAGGGACAAGCTAGCAGAGAGCAGTACTTC.

This clone has a single count. V and J are TRBV11-3 and TRBJ2-2; 8 bases align to TRBD1. The germline gives CDR1 SGHNT, CDR2 YENEEA. Trimming took 5 bases from V and 5 from J; bases not matched to a gene: 7. The CDR3 extends over 15 amino acids. CDR3 loop: CASSAGQGRTGELFF. The CDR3 DNA is TGTGCCAGCAGCGCCGGACAGGGAAGGACCGGGGAGCTGTTTTTT.

The chain links TRBV6-5 to TRBJ1-1; maybe TRBD1 (6 bases). The CDR3 is 15 residues long. The ends were cut back, 0 bases at V and 2 bases at J, with 10 bases in the middle. From germline, CDR1 is MNHEY and CDR2 SVGAGI. DNA of the CDR3: TGTGCCAGCAGTTACTCGTCCAGGGGAAACACTGAAGCTTTCTTT. Translation gives CASSYSSRGNTEAFF.

The chain joins TRBV19 to TRBJ2-5; a possible D gene is TRBD2 (5 bases). CDR1 is LNHDA, CDR2 SQIVND, per germline (reference sequence). Trimming took 5 bases from V and 5 from J, leaving 12 bases between them. The CDR3 is made up of 13 amino acids. The CDR3 DNA reads TGTGCCAGTAGTGGCGGAGGCGGGGAGACCCAGTACTTC. This translates into CASSGGGGETQYF.

The J gene is TRBJ2-7, the V gene TRBV15; the match to TRBD2 covers 8 bases. CDR3 length: 15 residues. V was pared by 0 bases and J by 6 bases, with 7 bases of the junction left unmatched. Germline V gives CDR1 LNHNV, CDR2 YYDKDF (reference sequence). CDR3 region: CATSRDIAAGVEQYF. The CDR3 nucleotides read TGTGCCACCAGCAGAGATATCGCAGCGGGGGTCGAGCAGTACTTC. Variable domain in full (rest from reference TRBV15 and TRBJ2-7): DAMVIQNPRYQVTQFGKPVTLSCSQTLNHNVMYWYQQKSSQAPKLLFHYYDKDFNNEADTPDNFQSRRPNTSFCFLDIRSPGLGDTAMYLCATSRDIAAGVEQYFGPGTRLTVT.

The chain joins TRBV27 to TRBJ2-1; tentative D call: TRBD2 (5 bases). Per the germline V gene, CDR1 is MNHEY and CDR2 is SMNVEV (reference sequence). Trimming took off 3 bases at V and 9 bases at J, with 15 bases between the two ends. The CDR3 extends over 14 amino acids. CDR3: CASSLFGRRGEQFF. CDR3 sequence (DNA): TGTGCCAGCAGTTTGTTTGGACGCCGGGGTGAGCAGTTCTTC.

The chain links TRBV28 to TRBJ1-2; 9 positions match TRBD1. V lost 2 bases to trimming and J lost 5 bases; unmatched junction nucleotides: 3. The CDR3 has 14 amino acids. Germline assignment: CDR1 MDHEN and CDR2 SYDVKM. The CDR3, as DNA: TGTGCCAGCAGTTTAACAGGGGGCGCTTATGGCTACACCTTC. Protein sequence: CASSLTGGAYGYTF.

This chain uses TRBV6-1 with TRBJ1-5; 7 nucleotides align to TRBD1. Per germline, CDR1 MNHNS and CDR2 SASEGT. V lost 7 bases and J lost 4; bases outside the gene matches: 10. The CDR3 totals 15 residues. The CDR3 loop reads CASTVDRVENQPQHF. The CDR3 DNA reads TGTGCCAGCACCGTCGACAGGGTGGAGAATCAGCCCCAGCATTTT.

V usage is TRBV27 and J usage is TRBJ2-5, with 10 bases matching TRBD1. The CDR3 extends over 13 amino acids. The V gene's germline CDR1 is MNHEY and CDR2 SMNVEV (reference sequence). The V and J ends lost 5 bases and 4 bases, in that order; junction bases with no gene match: 1. CDR3: CASSRQGAETQYF. Written as DNA, the CDR3 is TGTGCCAGCAGTAGACAGGGGGCAGAGACCCAGTACTTC.

The CDR3 DNA reads as TGTGCCAGCAGCCTTTCGACAGGTGGGAATGAAAAACTGTTTTTT. Amino acids: CASSLSTGGNEKLFF. The chain joins TRBV11-1 to TRBJ1-4; D may be TRBD1 (6 bases). In germline, CDR1 is SGHAT, CDR2 FQDESV (reference sequence). This CDR3 comprises 15 residues. The germline V and J ends were trimmed by 5 bases and 5 bases, with 15 bases remaining between them.

The chain carries TRBV2 and TRBJ1-5, with unresolved D. V gave up 0 bases and J gave up 3 bases, with 9 bases separating them. Per germline, CDR1 SNHLY and CDR2 FYNNEI. This CDR3 is built from 15 residues. CDR3 sequence: CASSEAGVPNQPQHF. CDR3 coding DNA: TGTGCCAGCAGTGAAGCGGGTGTGCCCAATCAGCCCCAGCATTTT.

A few counts support this clone. The chain links TRBV16 to TRBJ2-2; D tentatively reads TRBD1 or TRBD2 (5 bases each). The CDR3 totals 15 residues. Trimming took 10 bases from V and 3 from J, leaving 18 bases between them. The germline V gene encodes CDR1 KGHSY and CDR2 FQNENV. The CDR3 sequence: CATTPGPKYTGELFF. CDR3 nucleotides: TGTGCCACCACCCCGGGACCGAAGTACACCGGGGAGCTGTTTTTT.

V usage is TRBV11-2 and J usage is TRBJ2-1; D ambiguous. The germline V gene has CDR1 SGHAT and CDR2 FQNNGV. Trimming stripped 0 bases from V and 4 bases from J, with 7 bases between. The CDR3 is made up of 14 amino acids. CDR3 sequence: CASSLEGSYNEQFF. CDR3 nucleotide sequence: TGTGCCAGCAGCTTAGAGGGGTCTTACAATGAGCAGTTCTTC.

This chain connects TRBV7-9 to TRBJ2-5, with D perhaps TRBD1 or TRBD2 (8 bases each). The J call is uncertain, as TRBJ2-7 better fits the DNA end. CDR3 length: 16 residues. Germline V gene lookup returns CDR1 SEHNR and CDR2 FQNEAQ (reference sequence). CDR3 residues: CASSPGGTGNSYEQYF. CDR3 in DNA: TGTGCCAGCAGTCCGGGGGGGACAGGTAATTCCTACGAGCAGTACTTC.

This clone was seen a single time. The rearrangement links TRBV18 to TRBJ1-4; 7 nucleotides agree with TRBD1. CDR1 is KGHSH and CDR2 is LQKENI in the germline V gene. Germline trimming cut 4 bases from V and 5 bases from J; bases unmatched to any gene: 13. CDR3 length: 17 residues. The CDR3 DNA sequence: TGTGCCAGCTCACGCACTACAGGGGCGGGGAGGAATGAAAAACTGTTTTTT. It translates to CASSRTTGAGRNEKLFF.

This clone was detected only a few times. The rearrangement uses TRBV2 and TRBJ2-3; TRBD2 matches 11 bases. The CDR3 has 15 residues. V shed 5 bases, J shed 1 base, and the junction held 2 bases outside the gene matches. The germline V gene encodes CDR1 SNHLY and CDR2 FYNNEI. The CDR3 DNA sequence: TGTGCCAGCAGTTTACTAGCGGGAGGCACAGATACGCAGTATTTT. This codes for CASSLLAGGTDTQYF. The full variable domain, completed using reference TRBV2 and TRBJ2-3, is EPEVTQTPSHQVTQMGQEVILRCVPISNHLYFYWYRQILGQKVEFLVSFYNNEISEKSEIFDDQFSVERPDGSNFTLKIRSTKLEDSAMYFCASSLLAGGTDTQYFGPGTRLTVL.

The sample holds one count of this clone. This chain's CDR3 is CASSVGPSGNQPQHF. The CDR3 DNA is TGTGCCAGCAGCGTCGGACCGTCGGGGAATCAGCCCCAGCATTTT. The rearrangement links TRBV5-4 to TRBJ1-5; D ambiguous. Germline lookup yields CDR1 SGHNT and CDR2 YYREEE (reference sequence). The V and J ends lost 4 bases and 4 bases respectively, with 15 bases between them. CDR3 size: 15 residues.

In regard to this clone: Sequence at one end of the junction differs from germline and may be a read error. The rearrangement links TRBV28 to TRBJ2-5, with 10 bases that match TRBD2. The CDR3 runs 16 residues. The germline V gene encodes CDR1 MDHEN and CDR2 SYDVKM. CDR3 in DNA: TGTGCCAGCAGTTCCGGGACTAGCGCCTACCAAGAGACCCAGCACTTC. As protein: CASSSGTSAYQETQHF.

The chain couples TRBV6-5 to TRBJ1-1; D is perhaps TRBD1 (5 bases). CDR1 is MNHEY and CDR2 is SVGAGI in the germline V gene. Trimming removed 6 bases at V and 7 bases at J, with 15 bases between. CDR3 length: 13 amino acids. This CDR3 reads CASRLSPQGEAFF. CDR3 sequence (DNA): TGTGCCAGCAGGCTTTCTCCTCAGGGTGAAGCTTTCTTT.

The CDR3 coding sequence is TGTGCCATCAGAGGGACAGGGGGCGAATCGGAAGCTTTCTTT. Translated, it gives CAIRGTGGESEAFF. The chain is built from TRBV10-3 and TRBJ1-1; 12 nucleotides agree with TRBD1. Trimming at V came to 6 bases and at J to 8 bases, leaving 7 bases not matched to a gene. The CDR3 consists of 14 residues. Germline CDR1 ENHRY, CDR2 SYGVKD.

The chain has TRBV5-1 and TRBJ2-7; D might be TRBD1 (6 bases). Germline V gene sequence: CDR1 SGHRS, CDR2 YFSETQ. With 4 bases removed from V and 0 bases from J, the gap between germline ends came to 11 bases. CDR3 length: 14 amino acids. In nucleotides, the CDR3 is TGCGCCAGCAGCAAGGGACACAGCTCCTACGAGCAGTACTTC. Translated: CASSKGHSSYEQYF. The full variable domain, in which reference TRBV5-1 and TRBJ2-7 provide the parts outside the CDR3, is KAGVTQTPRYLIKTRGQQVTLSCSPISGHRSVSWYQQTPGQGLQFLFEYFSETQRNKGNFPGRFSGRQFSNSRSEMNVSTLELGDSALYLCASSKGHSSYEQYFGPGTRLTVT.

The chain employs TRBV13 and TRBJ1-2; 8 nucleotides line up with TRBD1. The J segment lost 7 bases and the V segment lost 5 bases, leaving 12 bases of the junction unmatched. Germline lookup yields CDR1 PRHDT and CDR2 FYEKMQ (reference sequence). This CDR3 contains 15 residues. CDR3 sequence reads: CASSKITQGAIGYTF. For the CDR3, the DNA is TGTGCCAGCAGCAAAATCACCCAGGGGGCGATTGGCTACACCTTC.

This clone was recorded once. The genes are TRBV4-1 and TRBJ1-4, with no clear D. Trimming left V 6 bases short and J 13 bases short, with 27 bases between. The CDR3 runs to 16 residues. Germline-derived CDR1 and CDR2 are MGHRA and YSYEKL. CDR3 region: CASSHPPRVERVGLFF. In nucleotides, the CDR3 is TGCGCCAGCAGTCATCCTCCAAGGGTCGAGCGGGTGGGACTGTTTTTT.

V gene TRBV5-4 combines with J gene TRBJ1-3; D unclear. The CDR3 totals 13 residues. In germline, CDR1 is SGHNT, CDR2 YYREEE (reference sequence). Trimming left V 6 bases short and J 6 bases short, with 13 bases between. CDR3 bases: TGTGCCAGCAATACCCGTGGCACAAACACCATATATTTT. Translating it yields CASNTRGTNTIYF.

The chain employs TRBV2 and TRBJ2-5, with TRBD2 as a possible D gene (5 bases). V lost 6 bases and J 1 base, leaving 15 bases between the germline ends. The length of the CDR3 is 15 residues. CDR1 is SNHLY, CDR2 FYNNEI, per germline. The CDR3 region is CASSQEAGLQETQYF. The CDR3 region has the DNA TGTGCCAGCAGCCAAGAGGCGGGTCTCCAAGAGACCCAGTACTTC.

The chain recombines TRBV7-3 with TRBJ2-7, with D possibly matching TRBD1 (8 bases). This CDR3 is 17 amino acids long. Trimming removed 0 bases from V and 0 bases from J, with 15 bases in between. Germline loops: CDR1 SGHTA, CDR2 FQGTGA. CDR3: CASSLTAGQEGSYEQYF. The CDR3 DNA reads TGTGCCAGCAGCTTAACAGCGGGACAGGAGGGCTCCTACGAGCAGTACTTC. Filled out from reference TRBV7-3 and TRBJ2-7, the complete variable domain reads GAGVSQTPSNKVTEKGKYVELRCDPISGHTALYWYRQSLGQGPEFLIYFQGTGAADDSGLPNDRFFAVRPEGSVSTLKIQRTERGDSAVYLCASSLTAGQEGSYEQYFGPGTRLTVT.

V usage is TRBV19 and J usage is TRBJ1-5; maybe TRBD1 (6 bases). This CDR3 spans 14 amino acids. From germline, CDR1 is LNHDA and CDR2 SQIVND (reference sequence). V lost 7 bases and J lost 4, with 14 bases in between. This chain's CDR3 is CASTLGGGNQPQHF. The CDR3 region has the DNA TGTGCCAGTACCCTGGGAGGGGGGAATCAGCCCCAGCATTTT.

The CDR3 bases are TGTGCCAGCAGTTATAGGGACGGTAGAATGAACACTGAAGCTTTCTTT. Translating it yields CASSYRDGRMNTEAFF. The V and J genes are TRBV6-5 and TRBJ1-1; weak D call: TRBD1 (5 bases). The CDR3 has 16 residues. Germline CDR1 reads MNHEY; CDR2 reads SVGAGI. Trimming took off 3 bases at V and 0 bases at J, with 14 bases between the two ends.

This clone appeared a single time. The rearrangement links TRBV19 to TRBJ2-7; tentatively, D is TRBD2 (6 bases). Per the germline V gene, CDR1 is LNHDA and CDR2 is SQIVND (reference sequence). Deletions cut 7 bases from V and 0 bases from J, with 13 bases between. The CDR3 runs to 14 residues. DNA for the CDR3: TGTGCCAGTAAACCAGCGGGCTTCTCCTACGAGCAGTACTTC. Translation gives CASKPAGFSYEQYF.